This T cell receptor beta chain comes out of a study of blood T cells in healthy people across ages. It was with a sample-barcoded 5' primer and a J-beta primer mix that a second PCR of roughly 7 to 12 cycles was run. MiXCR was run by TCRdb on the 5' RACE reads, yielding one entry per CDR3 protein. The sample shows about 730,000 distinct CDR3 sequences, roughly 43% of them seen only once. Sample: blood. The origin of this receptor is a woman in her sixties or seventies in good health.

The CDR3 sequence: CASSFEGREQFF. The CDR3 nucleotides read TGTGCCAGCAGTTTTGAAGGCCGCGAGCAGTTCTTC. The rearrangement joins TRBV27 to TRBJ2-1; D is ambiguous. The CDR3 length is 12 residues. V was shortened by 3 bases and J by 10 bases, with 10 bases between the two germline ends. The germline CDR1 and CDR2 sequences are MNHEY and SMNVEV (reference sequence).